This TCR beta chain derives from a study of naive and memory T cell subsets. Two oligonucleotides, mixed equimolar, formed the beta constant-region primer covering TRBC1 and TRBC2. Nested alpha and beta constant-region primers with the SP2 primer drove four PCR rounds on ligated cDNA. A 12-nucleotide UMI and the SP2 primer were added to the cDNA 3' end by oligonucleotide ligation. TCRdb redid the calling of the UMI-ligation and nested PCR reads with MiXCR, one entry per CDR3 protein. The sample shows around 83,000 distinct CDR3 sequences, about 11% of them seen only once. Germline trimming cut 1 base from V and 2 bases from J; bases unmatched to any gene: 3. This CDR3 is built from 16 residues. From germline, CDR1 is LGHNA and CDR2 YNFKEQ. Of note for this clonotype: Its antigen remains unknown.

The study's findings and limits: Especially in CD8 cells, naive repertoires contained a few larger clonotypes, possibly CD45RA-re-expressing memory cells. Clonotypes here are unpaired alpha or beta chain sequences.

The sample taken for sequencing was naive CD4+ T cells from blood. This TCR was sampled from a human donor in good health. The gene calls are TRBV4-2 and TRBJ1-5, with TRBD1 identical over 9 bases. CDR3 DNA sequence: TGTGCCAGCAGCCAAGGGACAGGGGATGGCAATCAGCCCCAGCATTTT. It encodes CASSQGTGDGNQPQHF.